Listed here are 9 T cell receptor beta chains from one sample, sequenced in a study of T cells after yellow fever vaccination. Each CDR3 protein is one row after TCRdb ran MiXCR on the 5' RACE reads. The table lists over 110,000 distinct CDR3 sequences, roughly 8.2% of them singletons, with around 0.73% in the top ten. Sample: CD4+ T cells sorted from PBMCs, taken 5 days after the yellow fever booster vaccination. The receptor source for this set is a man aged 25-40 years who received the YFV17D yellow fever vaccine.

The table lists this clonotype with many counts. This rearrangement joins TRBV20-1 to TRBJ2-1; D may match TRBD1 or TRBD2 (5 bases each). Between the trimmed V and J ends, which lost 0 bases and 7 bases, there was a span of 13 bases. The CDR3 loop spans 14 amino acids. Germline CDR1 is DFQATT and CDR2 is SNEGSKA (reference sequence). The CDR3 spells CSARESGKGNEQFF. CDR3 nucleotide sequence: TGCAGTGCTAGAGAGTCCGGGAAGGGGAATGAGCAGTTCTTC.

The rearrangement joins TRBV24-1 to TRBJ2-2; maybe TRBD1 (5 bases). Germline CDR1 reads KGHDR; CDR2 reads SFDVKD. This CDR3 is built from 16 residues. V gave up 9 bases and J gave up 4 bases, with 20 bases separating them. The CDR3 protein is CATQPPFGAITGELFF. The CDR3 DNA reads TGTGCCACCCAACCACCTTTTGGGGCAATCACCGGGGAGCTGTTTTTT.

This clonotype was counted ten times or more. The chain joins TRBV20-1 to TRBJ2-1; 10 bases line up with TRBD2. The CDR3 has 14 residues. The J segment lost 4 bases and the V segment lost 3 bases, leaving 3 bases of the junction unmatched. CDR1 and CDR2 (germline): DFQATT, SNEGSKA (reference sequence). The CDR3 coding sequence is TGCAGTGCTAGGCTAGCGGGAGAGTACAATGAGCAGTTCTTC. Its protein product is CSARLAGEYNEQFF.

In its sample, this clonotype was seen many times. This chain uses TRBV6-2 or TRBV6-3 with TRBJ2-7, with a tentative D call TRBD1 (6 bases). Looked up from germline, CDR1 is MNHEY and CDR2 is SVGEGT. Trimming stripped 2 bases from V and 6 bases from J, with 11 bases between. The CDR3 loop spans 13 amino acids. The CDR3 protein is CASSYEQGAEQYF. CDR3 sequence (DNA): TGTGCCAGCAGTTACGAACAGGGTGCCGAGCAGTACTTC.

This clonotype occurred many times. Here the CDR3 reads CASSPSDLHGYTF. The CDR3 DNA reads as TGTGCCAGCAGTCCTTCGGACCTACATGGCTACACCTTC. The V gene is TRBV27, the J gene TRBJ1-2; D is uncertain. V gave up 5 bases and J gave up 6 bases, with 13 bases separating them. Germline CDR1 reads MNHEY; CDR2 reads SMNVEV (reference sequence). The CDR3 has 13 residues.

Turning to this clonotype: A much more abundant neighbour one base away suggests this may be a read error. The chain combines TRBV5-1 with TRBJ2-2; D is unresolved. The V and J ends lost 5 bases and 3 bases respectively, with 8 bases between them. Looked up from germline, CDR1 is SGHRS and CDR2 is YFSETQ. This CDR3 spans 13 amino acids. The CDR3 spells CASRPEDTGELFF. The CDR3 DNA reads TGCGCCAGCAGACCTGAAGACACCGGGGAGCTGTTTTTT. Variable domain in full (rest from reference TRBV5-1 and TRBJ2-2): KAGVTQTPRYLIKTRGQQVTLSCSPISGHRSVSWYQQTPGQGLQFLFEYFSETQRNKGNFPGRFSGRQFSNSRSEMNVSTLELGDSALYLCASRPEDTGELFFGEGSRLTVL.

In its sample, this clonotype was seen many times. The DNA for the CDR3 is TGTGCCAGCAGCTTAGATCGACTAGCGGGAGGAGAGACCCAGTACTTC. Translation: CASSLDRLAGGETQYF. The rearrangement uses TRBV7-2 and TRBJ2-5; 13 bases line up with TRBD2. The CDR3 covers 16 residues. Germline-derived CDR1 and CDR2 are SGHTA and FQGNSA. V trimming: 1 base; J trimming: 4 bases; junction bases outside the gene matches: 3.

This clonotype was counted many times. The chain carries TRBV7-2 and TRBJ2-5, with a possible D match to TRBD2 (6 bases). CDR3 length: 14 residues. Germline CDR1 and CDR2: SGHTA and FQGNSA. Trimming took 5 bases from V and 1 from J, leaving 11 bases between them. DNA for the CDR3: TGTGCCAGCAGCCTCCGGGAGAGCCAAGAGACCCAGTACTTC. This translates into CASSLRESQETQYF.

Only a few counts were recorded for this clonotype. The gene calls are TRBV15 and TRBJ2-5; unclear D gene. The CDR3 has 13 amino acids. Germline lookup yields CDR1 LNHNV and CDR2 YYDKDF (reference sequence). The ends were cut back, 0 bases at V and 4 bases at J, with 6 bases in the middle. CDR3 DNA sequence: TGTGCCACCAGCAGAGACAGTCGAGAGACCCAGTACTTC. This translates into CATSRDSRETQYF.